The clone carrying this T cell receptor beta chain appeared once. At one of its ends the junction is not consistent with the germline gene, which may arise from a read error. The data were obtained in a study of blood T cell repertoires in COVID-19. Germline CDR1 SSHAT, CDR2 FNYEAQ (reference sequence). This CDR3 has 13 amino acids. Sequencing used immunoSEQ multiplex PCR; TCRdb keeps in-frame clones, though not all of them. Counted here are a few hundred thousand clones, around 90% occurring once; the ten biggest clones make up about 1.5%. V gene TRBV7-7 combines with J gene TRBJ1-1; D possibly corresponds to TRBD1 (5 bases). Sequenced: PBMCs or T cells enriched from blood (not recorded which). The sequence came from a woman aged 45-60 years who had recovered from COVID-19. CDR3 residues: CASSLDRNTEAFF. The CDR3 coding sequence is TGTGCTAGCAGCCTAGACAGAAACACTGAAGCTTTCTTT.